This T cell receptor beta chain was captured in a study of cytomegalovirus exposure and HLA in healthy donors. The CDR3 consists of 14 residues. Germline CDR1 is SQVTM and CDR2 is ANQGSEA. Trimming pared 5 bases from V and 2 bases from J, leaving 13 bases between. It was with 60 Vbeta and 13 Jbeta primers that the PCR ran. Sequencing used immunoSEQ multiplex PCR; TCRdb keeps in-frame clones, though not all of them. The sample includes under 150,000 clones, approximately 83% of them seen just once. Sequencing was carried out using PBMCs. The rearrangement joins TRBV29-1 to TRBJ2-1; tentatively, D is TRBD2 (5 bases). This receptor was taken from a male donor in good health and CMV-seronegative. The CDR3 nucleotides read TGCAGCGTTAAGCGGATTCGACCCTACAATGAGCAGTTCTTC. Its translation is CSVKRIRPYNEQFF.